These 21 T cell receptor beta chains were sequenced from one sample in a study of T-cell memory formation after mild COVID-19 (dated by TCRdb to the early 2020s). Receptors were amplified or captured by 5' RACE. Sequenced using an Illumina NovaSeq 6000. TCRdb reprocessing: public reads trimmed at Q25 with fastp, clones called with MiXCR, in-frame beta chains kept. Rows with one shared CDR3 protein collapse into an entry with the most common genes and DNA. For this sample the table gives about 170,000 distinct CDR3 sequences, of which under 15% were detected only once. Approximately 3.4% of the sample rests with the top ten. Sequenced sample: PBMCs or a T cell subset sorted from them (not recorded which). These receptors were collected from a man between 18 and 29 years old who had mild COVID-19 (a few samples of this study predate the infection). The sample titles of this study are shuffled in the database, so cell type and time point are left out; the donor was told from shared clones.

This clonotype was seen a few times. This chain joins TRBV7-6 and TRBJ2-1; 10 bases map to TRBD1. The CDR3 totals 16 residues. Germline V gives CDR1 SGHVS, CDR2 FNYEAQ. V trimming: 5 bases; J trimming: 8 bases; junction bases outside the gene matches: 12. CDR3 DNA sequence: TGTGCCAGCAGCCTGTCCCGGGACAGGGGTTGGGATGAGCAGTTCTTC. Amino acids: CASSLSRDRGWDEQFF.

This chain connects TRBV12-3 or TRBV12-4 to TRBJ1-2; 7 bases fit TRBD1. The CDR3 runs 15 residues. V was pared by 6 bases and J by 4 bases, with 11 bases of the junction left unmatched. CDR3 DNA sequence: TGTGCCAGCAGCTTGGGACAGTGGGGGAGCTATGGCTACACCTTC. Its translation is CASSLGQWGSYGYTF.

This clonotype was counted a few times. The CDR3 region is CASSQDLEYGYTF. The CDR3 nucleotides are TGTGCCAGCAGCCAAGATCTTGAGTATGGCTACACCTTC. The V call is TRBV14, the J call TRBJ1-2; D remains unclear. V was pared by 0 bases and J by 5 bases, with 7 bases between. The germline V gene has CDR1 SGHDN and CDR2 FVKESK. The CDR3 totals 13 residues.

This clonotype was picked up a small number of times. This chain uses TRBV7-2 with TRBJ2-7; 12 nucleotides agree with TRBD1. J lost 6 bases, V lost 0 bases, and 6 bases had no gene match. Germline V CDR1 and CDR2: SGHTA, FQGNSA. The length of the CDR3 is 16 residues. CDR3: CASSLALGQGAGEQYF. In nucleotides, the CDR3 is TGTGCCAGCAGCTTAGCTCTGGGACAGGGGGCGGGCGAGCAGTACTTC.

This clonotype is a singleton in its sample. The CDR3 DNA is TGCAGCGTGAAAGAGGGGGCTGTTCAGCCCCAGCATTTT. As protein: CSVKEGAVQPQHF. The chain recombines TRBV29-1 with TRBJ1-5, with 7 bases that match TRBD1. The CDR3 runs 13 residues. The V gene end was trimmed by 6 bases and the J gene end by 6 bases; junction bases not matched to a gene: 8. Germline V lookup: CDR1 SQVTM, CDR2 ANQGSEA. Looking up the rest from reference TRBV29-1 and TRBJ1-5 gives the full variable domain: SAVISQKPSRDICQRGTSLTIQCQVDSQVTMMFWYRQQPGQSLTLIATANQGSEATYESGFVIDKFPISRPNLTFSTLTVSNMSPEDSSIYLCSVKEGAVQPQHFGDGTRLSIL.

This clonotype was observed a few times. The CDR3 DNA is TGTGCCAGCTCTCTTCCCACAGATACGCAGTATTTT. The encoded protein is CASSLPTDTQYF. The gene calls are TRBV18 and TRBJ2-3; D is ambiguous. V lost 6 bases, J lost 2 bases, and 6 bases lay in between. Germline CDR1 KGHSH, CDR2 LQKENI. This CDR3 region has 12 residues.

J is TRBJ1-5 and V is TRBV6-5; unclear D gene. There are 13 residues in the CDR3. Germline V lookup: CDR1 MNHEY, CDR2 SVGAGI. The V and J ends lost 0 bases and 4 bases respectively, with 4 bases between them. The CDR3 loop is CASSYSRNQPQHF. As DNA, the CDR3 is TGTGCCAGCAGTTACTCAAGGAATCAGCCCCAGCATTTT.

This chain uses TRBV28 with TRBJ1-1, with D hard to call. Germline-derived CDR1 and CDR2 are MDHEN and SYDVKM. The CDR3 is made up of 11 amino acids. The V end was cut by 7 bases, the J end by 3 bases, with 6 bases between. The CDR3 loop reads CASIRYTEAFF. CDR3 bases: TGTGCCAGCATCCGTTACACTGAAGCTTTCTTT.

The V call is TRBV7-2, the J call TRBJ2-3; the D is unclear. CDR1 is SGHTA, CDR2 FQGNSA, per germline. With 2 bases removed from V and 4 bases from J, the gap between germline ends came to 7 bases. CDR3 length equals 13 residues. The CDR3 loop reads CASSLSSPDTQYF. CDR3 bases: TGTGCCAGCAGCTTAAGTAGCCCAGATACGCAGTATTTT.

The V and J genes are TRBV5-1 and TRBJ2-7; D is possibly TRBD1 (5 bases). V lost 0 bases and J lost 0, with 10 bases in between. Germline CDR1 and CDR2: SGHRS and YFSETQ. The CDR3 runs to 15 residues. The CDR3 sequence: CASSLGAGYSYEQYF. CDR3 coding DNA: TGCGCCAGCAGCTTGGGTGCAGGGTACTCCTACGAGCAGTACTTC.

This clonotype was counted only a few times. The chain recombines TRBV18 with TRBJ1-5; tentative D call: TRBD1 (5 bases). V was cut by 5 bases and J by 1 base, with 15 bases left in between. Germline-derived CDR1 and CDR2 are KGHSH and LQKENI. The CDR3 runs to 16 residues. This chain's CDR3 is CASSENQGASNQPQHF. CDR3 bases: TGTGCCAGCTCAGAAAATCAAGGGGCGAGCAATCAGCCCCAGCATTTT. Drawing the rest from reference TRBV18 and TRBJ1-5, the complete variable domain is NAGVMQNPRHLVRRRGQEARLRCSPMKGHSHVYWYRQLPEEGLKFMVYLQKENIIDESGMPKERFSAEFPKEGPSILRIQQVVRGDSAAYFCASSENQGASNQPQHFGDGTRLSIL.

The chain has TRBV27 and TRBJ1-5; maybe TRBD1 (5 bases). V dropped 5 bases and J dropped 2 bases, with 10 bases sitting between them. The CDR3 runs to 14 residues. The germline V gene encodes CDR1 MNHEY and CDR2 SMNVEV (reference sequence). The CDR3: CASSIGGGNQPQHF. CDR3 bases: TGTGCCAGCAGTATCGGAGGGGGCAATCAGCCCCAGCATTTT.

CDR3 protein: CASGTAAQPQHF. The CDR3 DNA follows: TGTGCCAGCGGGACAGCCGCTCAGCCCCAGCATTTT. V gene TRBV7-9 combines with J gene TRBJ1-5; 7 positions match TRBD1. J gave up 6 bases and V 8 bases, and 4 bases lay outside the gene matches. CDR3 length equals 12 residues. Germline loops: CDR1 SEHNR, CDR2 FQNEAQ (reference sequence).

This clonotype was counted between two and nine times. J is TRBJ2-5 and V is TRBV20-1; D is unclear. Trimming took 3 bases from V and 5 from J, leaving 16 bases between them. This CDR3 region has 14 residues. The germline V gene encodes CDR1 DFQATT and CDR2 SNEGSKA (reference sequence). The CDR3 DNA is TGCAGTGCTAGGACCAGCTGGGCCCAGGAGACCCAGTACTTC. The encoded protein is CSARTSWAQETQYF.

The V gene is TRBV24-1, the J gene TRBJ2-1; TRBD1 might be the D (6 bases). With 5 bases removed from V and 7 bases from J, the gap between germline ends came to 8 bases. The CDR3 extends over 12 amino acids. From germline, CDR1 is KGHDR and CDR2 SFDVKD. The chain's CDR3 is CATSAQGNEQFF. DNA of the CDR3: TGTGCCACCAGTGCACAGGGAAATGAGCAGTTCTTC.

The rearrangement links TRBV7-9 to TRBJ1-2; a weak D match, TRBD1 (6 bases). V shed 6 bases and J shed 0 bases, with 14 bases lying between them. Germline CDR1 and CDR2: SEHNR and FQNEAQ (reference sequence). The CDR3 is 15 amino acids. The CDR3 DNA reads TGTGCCAGCAGACACCCGGGGGCGACTAACTATGGCTACACCTTC. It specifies CASRHPGATNYGYTF.

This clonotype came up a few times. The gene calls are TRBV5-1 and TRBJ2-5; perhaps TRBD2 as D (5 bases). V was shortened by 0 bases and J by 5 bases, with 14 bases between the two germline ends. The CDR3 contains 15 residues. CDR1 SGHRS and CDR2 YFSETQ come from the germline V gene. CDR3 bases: TGCGCCAGCAGCTTGGTTCTAGCACCCTCTGAGACCCAGTACTTC. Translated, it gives CASSLVLAPSETQYF.

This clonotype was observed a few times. DNA for the CDR3: TGCGCCAGCAGCCCAGGGCCGTCACAAGAGACCCAGTACTTC. This gives the protein CASSPGPSQETQYF. This chain links TRBV5-1 with TRBJ2-5; weak D call: TRBD1 (5 bases). CDR1 and CDR2 (germline): SGHRS, YFSETQ. This CDR3 contains 14 residues. Between the trimmed V and J ends, which lost 4 bases and 2 bases, there was a span of 12 bases.

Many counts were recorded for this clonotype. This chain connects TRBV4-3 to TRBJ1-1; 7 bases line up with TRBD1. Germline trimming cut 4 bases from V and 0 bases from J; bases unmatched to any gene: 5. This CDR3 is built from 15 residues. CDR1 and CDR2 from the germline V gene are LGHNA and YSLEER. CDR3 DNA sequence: TGCGCCAGCAGCCTAGGACAGGTCATGAACACTGAAGCTTTCTTT. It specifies CASSLGQVMNTEAFF.

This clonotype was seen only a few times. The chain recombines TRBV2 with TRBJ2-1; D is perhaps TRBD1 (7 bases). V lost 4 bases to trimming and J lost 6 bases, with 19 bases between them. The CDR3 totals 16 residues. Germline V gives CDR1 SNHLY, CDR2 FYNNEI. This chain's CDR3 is CASSGDRGQGGNEQFF. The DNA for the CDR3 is TGTGCCAGCAGTGGAGATCGGGGCCAGGGGGGCAATGAGCAGTTCTTC.

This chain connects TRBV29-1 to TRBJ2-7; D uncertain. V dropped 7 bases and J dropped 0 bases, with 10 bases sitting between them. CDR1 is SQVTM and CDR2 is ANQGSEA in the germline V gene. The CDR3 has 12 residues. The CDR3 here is CSAARASYEQYF. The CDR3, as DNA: TGCAGCGCTGCCCGTGCCTCCTACGAGCAGTACTTC.